Listed below are T cell receptor beta chains from one sample, sequenced in a study of cytomegalovirus exposure and HLA in healthy donors. Some clones are missing from TCRdb's copy, which holds only in-frame ones; the method was immunoSEQ multiplex PCR. The table has over 150,000 clones, 75% to 85% seen once; the top ten hold roughly 3.5%. Sequenced input: PBMCs. These receptors all stem from a woman in her fifties or sixties in good health and CMV-seropositive. CDR3s include the opening cysteine and the closing phenylalanine or tryptophan. D genes are given only for firm matches.

d_gene	v_gene	j_gene	CDR3aa
TRBD1	TRBV6-4	TRBJ1-5	CASSTGTGDNQPQHF
TRBD1	TRBV7-9	TRBJ1-1	CASSPPQGADTEAFF
TRBD1	TRBV7-9	TRBJ1-3	CASSLGRGPGNTIYF
TRBD1	TRBV19	TRBJ1-6	CASRPGTGNSPLHF
TRBD2	TRBV19	TRBJ2-3	CASSPIAGRDTDTQYF
TRBD1	TRBV18	TRBJ1-5	CASSHLPDRGIGSNQPQHF
TRBD1	TRBV7-2	TRBJ2-5	CASRRTGGGETQYF
NA	TRBV27	TRBJ2-2	CASSMMGSGTGELFF
TRBD1	TRBV6-5	TRBJ2-5	CASRRGTGAGETQYF
TRBD1	TRBV28	TRBJ1-1	CASSSPDRANTEAFF
NA	TRBV10-3	TRBJ1-3	CAISPNGNTIYF
TRBD2	TRBV28	TRBJ2-7	CASSAPTSGSSYEQYF
NA	TRBV6-5	TRBJ2-4	CASTDLTKNIQYF
TRBD1	TRBV28	TRBJ2-7	CASSLGWGQVLNF
NA	TRBV7-2	TRBJ1-3	CASSFRAGNTIYF
TRBD1	TRBV27	TRBJ1-2	CASSQRTGGDYGYTF
TRBD2	TRBV7-2	TRBJ2-5	CASSLLGGQETQYF
TRBD1	TRBV5-1	TRBJ2-1	CASSTGQGLEQFF
TRBD1	TRBV6-5	TRBJ1-1	CASSSGTGGYTEAFF
NA	TRBV30	TRBJ1-4	CAWSRQGSTNEKLFF
NA	TRBV6-1	TRBJ1-2	CASSDYRIVGLYGYTF
NA	TRBV16	TRBJ2-3	CASSQLGRATDTQYF
NA	TRBV19	TRBJ2-7	CASSSRTGSYEQYF
NA	TRBV6-1	TRBJ2-7	CASMIRSQGSYEQYF
NA	TRBV19	TRBJ1-1	CASSRRGGVTEAFF
NA	TRBV19	TRBJ1-1	CASSMGRVPMNTEAFF
TRBD1	TRBV6-6	TRBJ1-4	CASSFPGTGDEKLFF
TRBD1	TRBV11-2	TRBJ2-3	CASSLSGGAGTQYF
TRBD1	TRBV7-2	TRBJ2-3	CASSFDREVTDTQYF
NA	TRBV10-3	TRBJ1-4	CAISEAGTADEKLFF
TRBD2	TRBV2	TRBJ2-1	CASSGGLAGAGEQFF
TRBD2	TRBV9	TRBJ2-2	CASSVEGRGTGELFF
TRBD1	TRBV12-5	TRBJ2-1	CASGLTGQGDFSNEQFF
NA	TRBV9	TRBJ2-5	CASSVDRRGQETQYF
NA	TRBV7-9	TRBJ1-2	CASSQPGSDGYTF
TRBD1	TRBV28	TRBJ1-2	CASSSPGGNYGYTF
TRBD1	TRBV9	TRBJ1-1	CASSVEGAPEAFF
NA	TRBV6-5	TRBJ1-2	CASRRGGVTGGYTF
NA	TRBV7-9	TRBJ2-5	CASSLGGQLGLETQYF
TRBD2	TRBV30	TRBJ2-1	CAGRSGGYNEQFF
NA	TRBV6-4	TRBJ1-2	CASSYVGAGYTF